The rows below give T cell receptor beta chains drawn from one sample of a study of beta chain features in type 1 diabetes. The data were produced by immunoSEQ multiplex PCR, yet TCRdb's version contains in-frame clones alone and is incomplete. Counted here are 25,000 to 30,000 clones, less than 60% occurring once; the ten biggest clones make up 1.5%. The sequencing input was Tregs from blood. The receptors originated from a woman aged 18-29 years with type 1 diabetes. The CDR3 runs from the conserved cysteine through the conserved F or W. The D gene is left open where the match is weak. For some rows the clone size is stated as once, few or many, or as a class when expanded; others skip it.

j_call d_call v_call clone_size cdr3_aa cdr3_nt
TRBJ2-7 NA TRBV29-1 few CSVEASYEQYF TGCAGCGTTGAAGCTAGCTACGAGCAGTACTTC
TRBJ1-2 NA TRBV28 NA CASSFGLWGYTF TGTGCCAGCAGTTTTGGCCTTTGGGGCTACACCTTC
TRBJ2-4 NA TRBV2 NA CASSAQGAKNIQYF TGTGCCAGCAGTGCCCAGGGGGCCAAAAACATTCAGTACTTC
TRBJ1-5 TRBD1 TRBV27 NA CASSLSGVWDSQPQHF TGTGCCAGCAGTTTATCAGGTGTTTGGGACAGTCAGCCCCAGCATTTT
TRBJ2-5 NA TRBV7-9 few CASSWADPPETQYF TGTGCCAGCAGCTGGGCTGACCCCCCAGAGACCCAGTACTTC
TRBJ2-5 TRBD2 TRBV10-3 NA CAISEPNLAGGYGTQYF TGTGCCATCAGTGAGCCAAACCTAGCGGGAGGGTACGGGACCCAGTACTTC
TRBJ2-6 NA TRBV29-1 few CSVLQGAGANVLTF TGCAGCGTTTTACAGGGAGCTGGGGCCAACGTCCTGACTTTC
TRBJ2-1 NA TRBV7-9 few CASSPKLRTGNEQFF TGTGCCAGCAGCCCCAAGCTCCGTACAGGGAATGAGCAGTTCTTC
TRBJ2-1 NA TRBV5-7 few CASSSQSGINNEQFF TGTGCCAGCAGCTCTCAGTCGGGGATAAACAATGAGCAGTTCTTC
TRBJ2-1 NA TRBV7-3 few CASSPEGSSYNEQFF TGTGCCAGCAGCCCTGAAGGGAGCTCCTACAATGAGCAGTTCTTC
TRBJ1-1 NA TRBV19 NA CATRPGGGRGTEAFF TGTGCCACTCGCCCGGGGGGGGGACGAGGTACTGAAGCTTTCTTT
TRBJ2-1 NA TRBV5-1 NA CASSPEGSFSYNEQFF TGCGCCAGCAGCCCTGAGGGCAGCTTCTCCTACAATGAGCAGTTCTTC
TRBJ1-2 TRBD1 TRBV6-5 few CASSYSDRAGYGYTF TGTGCCAGCAGTTACTCTGACAGGGCTGGGTATGGCTACACCTTC
TRBJ1-1 NA TRBV28 few CASSLHRQRTEAFF TGTGCCAGCAGCTTACACCGGCAGAGGACTGAAGCTTTCTTT
TRBJ2-1 NA TRBV27 NA CASSPVPGKGQFF TGTGCCAGCAGTCCCGTCCCAGGGAAAGGGCAGTTCTTC
TRBJ2-3 TRBD2 TRBV5-1 NA CASSLIAGDSTDTQYF TGCGCCAGCAGCTTGATAGCGGGAGACAGCACAGATACGCAGTATTTT